Described below is a single TCR beta chain sequence and its context. V shed 8 bases and J 6 bases; nucleotides not matched to a gene: 9. The CDR3 contains 13 residues. The germline CDR1 and CDR2 sequences are MDHEN and SYDVKM. The sample originates from a study of cytomegalovirus exposure and HLA in healthy donors. Primers included in the PCR were 60 Vbeta and 13 Jbeta primers. Measured with immunoSEQ multiplex PCR; TCRdb has only the in-frame clones, and not every one. The sample yields some 200,000 clones, around 81% seen once. The sequenced sample consisted of PBMCs. The clonotype comes from a woman between 25 and 40 years old in good health and CMV-seronegative. The chain is built from TRBV28 and TRBJ1-1; TRBD1 aligns across 7 bases. The CDR3 spells CASQTGSSPEAFF. DNA for the CDR3: TGTGCCAGCCAGACAGGGTCAAGCCCTGAAGCTTTCTTT.